This TCR beta chain derives from a study of shared clonotypes between healthy human individuals. Here immunoSEQ multiplex PCR was the method, and the copy in TCRdb shows in-frame clones only, minus some. This sample has around 2.1 million clones, with more than 85% found just once. Note on this clone: Its antigen is as yet unknown.

The CDR3 is 15 residues long. Germline V CDR1 and CDR2: SGHRS, YFSETQ. The junction had 7 bases not matched to a gene; V was cut back by 4 bases and J by 4 bases. Study-level findings and limits: Estimated clonotype richness was generally higher in naive than memory subsets. Compared with clonotypes that all four donors shared, non-shared clonotypes had lower generation probabilities.

Naive CD8 cells lacked CD45RO and underwent positive selection for CCR7, leaving out terminally differentiated effector memory CD45RA+ cells. Sequencing was done on a sample of naive CD8+ T cells from PBMCs. V gene TRBV5-1 combines with J gene TRBJ2-1; TRBD2 matches at 8 bases. The clonotype comes from a man younger than 35 in good health. Some clones in this sample may be carry-over from other donors' samples. CDR3 sequence: CASSVWASGYNEQFF. CDR3 coding DNA: TGCGCCAGCAGCGTATGGGCTAGCGGGTACAATGAGCAGTTCTTC.